This T cell receptor (beta chain) was profiled in a study of blood T cells in healthy people across ages (dated by TCRdb to 2014 to 2015). About the study as a whole: In model experiments, template switching captured about one uniquely barcoded TCR beta cDNA molecule for every two T cells. Age-related changes in TCR beta repertoire diversity were measured in the study by deep sequencing normalized with unique cDNA molecular identifiers. Four age groups were formed from the donors: young (average 16 years), middle-aged (around 37), aged (roughly 59) and long-lived (more than 75). Donors of different ages were randomly distributed across sequencing lanes to avoid experimental bias. Two additional independent replicas of 1 million unique cDNA reads from the same blood draw were analyzed for two donors (one aged 18 to 30 and one aged 80 or older). Overall results and qualifications from the work: Observed TCR beta diversity per million T cells fell roughly linearly with age, and a significant reduction was already apparent by age around 40. Donor CMV infection status was unknown, potentially confounding age-related changes in expanded clonotypes. A strong correlation was found between observed TCR beta diversity and the percentage of naive T cells measured by flow cytometry. Bulk unsorted PBMC profiling prevented conclusive comparison of naive and antigen-experienced compartments. Estimates of total diversity from one million sequenced T cells were regarded as lower bounds and underestimates. Compared with the aged group, the long-lived group had more naive CD4+ T cells, fewer expanded clones and increased TCR diversity, suggesting age selection.

Library construction relied on 5' RACE. Data came from an Illumina HiSeq 2500. The second PCR ran for about 6 to 12 cycles and used a J-beta primer mix along with a sample-barcoded 5' primer. A template-switch 5' adaptor carrying 12 random nucleotides introduced a unique molecular identifier onto each TCR beta cDNA molecule. At least 2.5 million CDR3-containing paired-end reads were obtained from each sample. All of the RNA was converted into first-strand cDNA using the Mint cDNA synthesis kit, with a TRBC-specific oligonucleotide serving as the primer. Following uracil-DNA glycosylase treatment, all cDNA underwent a first 18-cycle PCR with the universal primers M1SS and BC2_uni_R. Under the source paper's analysis protocol: Each sample was normalized by randomly selecting 1 million high-quality reads, each carrying a distinct molecular identifier. Reads sharing molecular identifiers were discarded rather than binned into consensus sequences. MiTCR, set to a Q25 quality threshold and the strictest error-elimination algorithm, was used for CDR3 identification, clonotype clustering and error correction. A nonparametric unseen species model using Euler transformation provided a lower-bound estimate of total TCR beta diversity. Starting from the raw public reads, TCRdb applied fastp trimming at Q25, assembled clones with MiXCR and retained in-frame beta chains. Rows with one shared CDR3 protein collapse into an entry with the most common genes and DNA. The V and J calls come from TCRdb's annotation, not from the publication. The sample profile shows roughly 1.7 million distinct CDR3 sequences; around 36% of them were found once. The ten largest clones take up approximately 10% of the sample.

This clonotype was found many times. The clone's antigen remains unknown. Base qualities are not recorded, but no much larger clone differs from it by a single base. Donors were 39 systemically healthy Caucasian individuals from Russia aged roughly 6 to 95 years. Each donor gave 9.5 to 10 milliliters of peripheral blood, drawn into EDTA-treated Vacutainer tubes. PBMCs were isolated by Ficoll-Paque density-gradient centrifugation, with at least 7 million obtained per sample. Trizol reagent was used to extract total RNA from the PBMCs, yielding at least 5.5 micrograms per sample. For every donor, an aliquot of PBMCs went through flow cytometry to measure the percentages of naive CD45RAhigh/CD27high T cells. Taken from cysteine to phenylalanine, the CDR3 has 14 residues. Just CDR3 DNA is preserved here, 42 bases in frame from base 1. For CDR1 and CDR2, the germline V gene lists SQVTM and ANQGSEA. V is pruned by 4 bases and J by 7 bases, leaving 10 bases of the junction without a gene match.

This TCR came from a woman aged 30 to 39 in good health. The rearranged segments are TRBV29-1 and TRBJ2-1; the central 7 bases match TRBD2. The sample consisted of blood. The DNA is as follows: TGCAGCGTTGTCTGGCGGGAGTATAGGAATGAGCAGTTCTTC. Translated, it gives CSVVWREYRNEQFF.